Listed here is a single T cell receptor beta chain. As yet, its antigen is unknown. This specimen belongs to a study of PD-1 blockade in classical Hodgkin lymphoma. Specified time point: cycle 4 day 1 (C4D1), after 5 to 7 weeks of nivolumab. Each and every patient relapsed after autologous stem cell transplantation, and patients got differing brentuximab vedotin exposure. Magnetic negative selection was used to purify CD4+ T cells from thawed PBMCs. Study results and limitations: Causes of the repertoire differences remain undefined, possibly disease activity or prior therapy.

Here immunoSEQ multiplex PCR was the method, and the copy in TCRdb shows in-frame clones only, minus some. The sample shows 25,000 to 35,000 clones, roughly 80% of them seen only once. This receptor was obtained from a human donor with classical Hodgkin lymphoma. The specimen comprised CD4+ T cells from blood, sampled before the fourth cycle of nivolumab.

The CDR3 bases are TGTGCCAGCTCACCGGTGAGAAGCTCCTACAATGAGCAGTTCTTC. Translated: CASSPVRSSYNEQFF. The chain has TRBV18 and TRBJ2-1; D is ambiguous. The CDR3 spans 15 residues. V was pared by 3 bases and J by 0 bases, with 9 bases between. Germline lookup yields CDR1 KGHSH and CDR2 LQKENI.